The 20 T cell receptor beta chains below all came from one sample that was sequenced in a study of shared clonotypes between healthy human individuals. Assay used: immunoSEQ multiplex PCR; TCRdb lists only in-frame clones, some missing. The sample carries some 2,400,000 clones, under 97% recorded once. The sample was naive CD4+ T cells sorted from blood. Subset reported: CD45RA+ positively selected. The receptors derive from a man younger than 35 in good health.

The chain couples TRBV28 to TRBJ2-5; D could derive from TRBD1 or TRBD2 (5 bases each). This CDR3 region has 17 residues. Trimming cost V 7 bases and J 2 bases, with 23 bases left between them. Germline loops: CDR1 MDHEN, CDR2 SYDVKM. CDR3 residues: CASTPGSIATAQETQYF. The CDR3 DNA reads TGTGCCAGCACCCCGGGGTCTATTGCGACAGCACAAGAGACCCAGTACTTC.

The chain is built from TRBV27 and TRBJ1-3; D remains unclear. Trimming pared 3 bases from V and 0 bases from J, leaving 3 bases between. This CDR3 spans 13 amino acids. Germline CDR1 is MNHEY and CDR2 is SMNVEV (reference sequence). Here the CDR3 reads CASSFDSGNTIYF. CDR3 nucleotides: TGTGCCAGCAGTTTCGACTCTGGAAACACCATATATTTT.

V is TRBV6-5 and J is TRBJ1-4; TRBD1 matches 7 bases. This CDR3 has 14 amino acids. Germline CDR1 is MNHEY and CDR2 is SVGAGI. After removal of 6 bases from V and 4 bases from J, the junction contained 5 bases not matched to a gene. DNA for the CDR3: TGTGCCAGCAGCCTGACAGGGAATAATGAAAAACTGTTTTTT. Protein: CASSLTGNNEKLFF.

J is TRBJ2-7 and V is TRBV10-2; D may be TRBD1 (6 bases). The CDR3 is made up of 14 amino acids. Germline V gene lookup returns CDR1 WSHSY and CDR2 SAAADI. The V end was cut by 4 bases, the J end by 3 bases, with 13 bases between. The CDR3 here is CASSGFRGLYEQYF. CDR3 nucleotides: TGCGCCAGCAGTGGGTTCAGGGGTCTCTACGAGCAGTACTTC.

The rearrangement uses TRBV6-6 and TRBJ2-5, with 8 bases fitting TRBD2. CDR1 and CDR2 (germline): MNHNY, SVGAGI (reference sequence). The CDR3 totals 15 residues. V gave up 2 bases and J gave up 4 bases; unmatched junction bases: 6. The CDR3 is CASSYPAGAGETQYF. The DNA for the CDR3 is TGTGCCAGCAGTTACCCAGCGGGGGCGGGAGAGACCCAGTACTTC.

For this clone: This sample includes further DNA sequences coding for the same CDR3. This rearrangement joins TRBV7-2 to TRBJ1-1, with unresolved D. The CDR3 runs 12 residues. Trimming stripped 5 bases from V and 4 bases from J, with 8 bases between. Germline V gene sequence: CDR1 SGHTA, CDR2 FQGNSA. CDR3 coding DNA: TGTGCCAGCAGCCCGGAGGGCACTGAAGCTTTCTTT. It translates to CASSPEGTEAFF.

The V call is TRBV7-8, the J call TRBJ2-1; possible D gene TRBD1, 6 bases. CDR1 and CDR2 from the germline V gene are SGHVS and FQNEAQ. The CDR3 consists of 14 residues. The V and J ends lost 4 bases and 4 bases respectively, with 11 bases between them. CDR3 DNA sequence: TGTGCCAGCAGCTCCGGACAGTTTTACAATGAGCAGTTCTTC. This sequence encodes CASSSGQFYNEQFF. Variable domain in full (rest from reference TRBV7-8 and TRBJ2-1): GAGVSQSPRYKVAKRGQDVALRCDPISGHVSLFWYQQALGQGPEFLTYFQNEAQLDKSGLPSDRFFAERPEGSVSTLKIQRTQQEDSAVYLCASSSGQFYNEQFFGPGTRLTVL.

The CDR3 nucleotides read TGTGCCAGCAGCTCCCAACTCACAGATACGCAGTATTTT. Translation gives CASSSQLTDTQYF. This rearrangement joins TRBV9 to TRBJ2-3; no definite D call. CDR1 and CDR2 from the germline V gene are SGDLS and YYNGEE. Trimming pared 4 bases from V and 2 bases from J, leaving 8 bases between. This CDR3 region has 13 residues.

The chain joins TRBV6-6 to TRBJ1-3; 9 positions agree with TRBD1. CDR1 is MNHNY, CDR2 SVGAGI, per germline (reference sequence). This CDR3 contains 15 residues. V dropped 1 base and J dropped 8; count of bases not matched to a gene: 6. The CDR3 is CASSYYRTGVDTIYF. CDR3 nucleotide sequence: TGTGCCAGCAGTTACTACAGGACAGGGGTTGACACCATATATTTT.

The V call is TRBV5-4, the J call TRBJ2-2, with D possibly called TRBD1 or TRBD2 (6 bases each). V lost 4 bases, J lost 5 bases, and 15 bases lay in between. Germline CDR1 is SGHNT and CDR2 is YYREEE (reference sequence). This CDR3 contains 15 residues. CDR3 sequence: CASSLPGARTGELFF. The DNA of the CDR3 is TGTGCCAGCAGCCTCCCGGGGGCTCGGACCGGGGAGCTGTTTTTT.

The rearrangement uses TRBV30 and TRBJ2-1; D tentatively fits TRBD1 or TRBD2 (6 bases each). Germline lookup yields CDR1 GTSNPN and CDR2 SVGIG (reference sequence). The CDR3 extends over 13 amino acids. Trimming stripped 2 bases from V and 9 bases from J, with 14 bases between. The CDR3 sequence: CAWSPPWGAEQFF. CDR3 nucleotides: TGTGCCTGGAGTCCCCCCTGGGGGGCTGAGCAGTTCTTC.

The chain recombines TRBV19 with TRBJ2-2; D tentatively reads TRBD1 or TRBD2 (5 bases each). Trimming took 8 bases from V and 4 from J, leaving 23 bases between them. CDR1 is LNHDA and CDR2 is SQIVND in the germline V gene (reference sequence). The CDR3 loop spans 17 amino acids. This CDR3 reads CASSPSWGPLGTGELFF. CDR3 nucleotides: TGTGCCAGTTCTCCTAGCTGGGGCCCCCTGGGCACCGGGGAGCTGTTTTTT.

CDR3 sequence (DNA): TGTGCCAGCAGCTTGAGAGGCCCAATCAAAGAAAAACTGTTTTTT. Translated: CASSLRGPIKEKLFF. V usage is TRBV5-4 and J usage is TRBJ1-4; D gene uncertain. Looked up from germline, CDR1 is SGHNT and CDR2 is YYREEE (reference sequence). The V end lost 1 base, the J end lost 8 bases, and 15 bases lay between the germline ends. CDR3 length: 15 amino acids.

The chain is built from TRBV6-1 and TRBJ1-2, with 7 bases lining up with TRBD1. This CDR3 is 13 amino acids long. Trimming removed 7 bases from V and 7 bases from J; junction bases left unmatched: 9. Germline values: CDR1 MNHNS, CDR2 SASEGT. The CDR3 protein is CASTQGGQGGYTF. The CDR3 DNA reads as TGTGCCAGCACCCAGGGGGGGCAGGGTGGCTACACCTTC.

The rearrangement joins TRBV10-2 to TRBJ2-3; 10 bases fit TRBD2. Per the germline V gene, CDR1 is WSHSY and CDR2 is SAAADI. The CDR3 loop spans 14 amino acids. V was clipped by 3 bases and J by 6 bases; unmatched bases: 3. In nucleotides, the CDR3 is TGCGCCAGCAGTGAACAAGCGGGAGGGGATACGCAGTATTTT. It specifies CASSEQAGGDTQYF.

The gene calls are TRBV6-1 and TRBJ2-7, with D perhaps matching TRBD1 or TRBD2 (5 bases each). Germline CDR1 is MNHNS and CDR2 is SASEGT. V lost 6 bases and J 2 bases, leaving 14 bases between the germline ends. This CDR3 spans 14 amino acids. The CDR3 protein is CASRALGRTYEQYF. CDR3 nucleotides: TGTGCCAGCAGGGCCCTGGGACGGACCTACGAGCAGTACTTC.

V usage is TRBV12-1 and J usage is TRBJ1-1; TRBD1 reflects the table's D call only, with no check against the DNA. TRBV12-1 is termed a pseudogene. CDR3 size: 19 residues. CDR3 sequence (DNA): TGTGCCAGCAGCTCCTCGCCTTGTGGGACAGGGGGAATGAACACTGAAGCTTTCTTT. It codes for CASSSSPCGTGGMNTEAFF.

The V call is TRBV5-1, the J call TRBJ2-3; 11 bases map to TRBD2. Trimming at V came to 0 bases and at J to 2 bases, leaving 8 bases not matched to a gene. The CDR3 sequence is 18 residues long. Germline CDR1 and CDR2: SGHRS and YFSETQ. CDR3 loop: CASSLAASGGFPTDTQYF. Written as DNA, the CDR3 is TGCGCCAGCAGCTTGGCTGCTAGCGGGGGGTTTCCCACAGATACGCAGTATTTT.

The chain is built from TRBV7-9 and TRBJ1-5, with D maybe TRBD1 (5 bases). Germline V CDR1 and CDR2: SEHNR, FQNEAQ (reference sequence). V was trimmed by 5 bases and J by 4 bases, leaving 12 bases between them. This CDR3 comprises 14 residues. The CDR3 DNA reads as TGTGCCAGCAGCCACGGGACTCCGAATCAGCCCCAGCATTTT. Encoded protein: CASSHGTPNQPQHF.

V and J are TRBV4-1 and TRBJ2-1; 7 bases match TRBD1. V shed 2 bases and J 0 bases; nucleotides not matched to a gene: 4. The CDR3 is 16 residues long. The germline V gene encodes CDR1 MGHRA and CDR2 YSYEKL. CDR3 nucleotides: TGCGCCAGCAGCCAATTCGGACAGGCCTCCTACAATGAGCAGTTCTTC. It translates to CASSQFGQASYNEQFF.